One and the same sample provided the 10 T cell receptor beta chains below, sequenced in a study of blood T cell repertoires in COVID-19. Only in-frame clones appear in the TCRdb table, and some are missing; sequencing was by immunoSEQ multiplex PCR. Among about 400,000 clones listed, roughly nine tenths were seen once. Material: PBMCs or T cells enriched from blood (not recorded which). The source is a woman aged 25 to 39 who had recovered from COVID-19.

In this sample, this clone turned up once. The chain is built from TRBV5-1 and TRBJ1-4; 9 positions match TRBD1. Germline V gene lookup returns CDR1 SGHRS and CDR2 YFSETQ. V trimming: 4 bases; J trimming: 7 bases; junction bases outside the gene matches: 11. The CDR3 sequence is 16 residues long. CDR3 sequence reads: CASSPDQGQGTEKLFF. CDR3 nucleotide sequence: TGCGCCAGCAGCCCCGATCAGGGACAGGGTACTGAAAAACTGTTTTTT.

This sequence joins TRBV6-5 and TRBJ2-2, with 7 bases aligning to TRBD1. This CDR3 contains 16 residues. V lost 2 bases, J lost 0 bases, and 3 bases stayed unmatched. CDR1 is MNHEY and CDR2 is SVGAGI in the germline V gene. CDR3 sequence (DNA): TGTGCCAGCAGTTACCCGGGACAGACGAACACCGGGGAGCTGTTTTTT. It encodes CASSYPGQTNTGELFF.

The chain employs TRBV15 and TRBJ1-5; D is undetermined. Trimming took off 3 bases at V and 8 bases at J, with 14 bases between the two ends. There are 14 residues in the CDR3. Germline V gene lookup returns CDR1 LNHNV and CDR2 YYDKDF (reference sequence). The CDR3 protein is CATSSPDSAEPQHF. The CDR3 DNA follows: TGTGCCACCAGCAGCCCCGACTCTGCCGAGCCCCAGCATTTT.

The chain has TRBV18 and TRBJ1-1; TRBD1 aligns across 9 bases. CDR1 and CDR2 from the germline V gene are KGHSH and LQKENI. V shed 5 bases, J shed 1 base, and the junction held 5 bases outside the gene matches. The CDR3 is 15 amino acids. CDR3 sequence: CASSGGTGSNTEAFF. CDR3 DNA: TGTGCCAGCTCAGGGGGGACAGGGTCGAACACTGAAGCTTTCTTT.

The chain links TRBV5-8 to TRBJ2-7; perhaps TRBD1 as D (5 bases). Trimming pared 4 bases from V and 2 bases from J, leaving 7 bases between. The CDR3 is 12 amino acids. The germline V gene encodes CDR1 SGHTS and CDR2 YDEGEE. The CDR3 sequence: CASSRQTYEQYF. In DNA form, the CDR3 reads TGTGCCAGCAGCCGACAGACCTACGAGCAGTACTTC. The whole variable domain, remainder taken from reference TRBV5-8 and TRBJ2-7, is EAGVTQSPTHLIKTRGQQATLRCSPISGHTSVYWYQQALGLGLQFLLWYDEGEERNRGNFPPRFSGRQFPNYSSELNVNALELEDSALYLCASSRQTYEQYFGPGTRLTVT.

The gene calls are TRBV30 and TRBJ1-3, with D possibly TRBD1 on 6 matching bases. The CDR3 consists of 14 residues. Between the trimmed V and J ends, which lost 0 bases and 2 bases, there was a span of 8 bases. The germline CDR1 and CDR2 sequences are GTSNPN and SVGIG (reference sequence). The CDR3 DNA reads TGTGCCTGGAGTGTAACAGGGACTGGAAACACCATATATTTT. Translated: CAWSVTGTGNTIYF.

The gene calls are TRBV30 and TRBJ2-7; 12 bases are a match to TRBD2. There are 14 residues in the CDR3. Germline CDR1 and CDR2: GTSNPN and SVGIG (reference sequence). Trimming removed 5 bases from V and 0 bases from J; junction bases left unmatched: 2. The CDR3 sequence is CAWGTSGFSYEQYF. CDR3 bases: TGTGCCTGGGGGACTAGCGGGTTCTCCTACGAGCAGTACTTC.

The rearrangement uses TRBV7-6 and TRBJ1-6; D is ambiguous. Germline CDR1 SGHVS, CDR2 FNYEAQ. V was trimmed by 5 bases and J by 6 bases, leaving 17 bases between them. This CDR3 is 16 amino acids long. The CDR3, as DNA: TGTGCCAGCAGCGAAAGACCGGACTCTCCTAATTCACCCCTCCACTTT. Translated: CASSERPDSPNSPLHF. Full variable domain (rest looked up from reference TRBV7-6 and TRBJ1-6): GAGVSQSPRYKVTKRGQDVALRCDPISGHVSLYWYRQALGQGPEFLTYFNYEAQQDKSGLPNDRFSAERPEGSISTLTIQRTEQRDSAMYRCASSERPDSPNSPLHFGNGTRLTVT.

The table lists this clone with a count of one. The chain carries TRBV4-3 and TRBJ2-1, with 8 positions matching TRBD2. Trimming removed 3 bases from V and 8 bases from J; junction bases left unmatched: 9. Germline V gene sequence: CDR1 LGHNA, CDR2 YSLEER. The CDR3 extends over 15 amino acids. The CDR3 is CASSQGTGTRYEQFF. CDR3 DNA: TGCGCCAGCAGCCAGGGCACCGGGACTAGATATGAGCAGTTCTTC.

A single count supports this clone. This rearrangement joins TRBV6-2 or TRBV6-3 to TRBJ1-1, with TRBD1 as a possible D gene (6 bases). The germline V and J ends were trimmed by 3 bases and 1 base, with 18 bases remaining between them. Germline V CDR1 and CDR2: MNHEY, SVGEGT. The CDR3 runs 17 residues. CDR3 protein: CASSYSHLGQKNTEAFF. As DNA, the CDR3 is TGTGCCAGCAGTTATTCCCACCTCGGACAGAAGAACACTGAAGCTTTCTTT.